This T cell receptor (beta chain) was observed in a study of blood T cell repertoires in COVID-19. In the study overall: Some COVID-19 samples were acute and others convalescent; all came from the United States, Italy and Spain.

TCRdb's table, derived via immunoSEQ multiplex PCR, lists solely in-frame clones and lacks some. The sample contains roughly 220,000 clones, about nine tenths of which appear only once. V was pared by 5 bases and J by 2 bases, with 5 bases of the junction left unmatched. This CDR3 has 14 residues. The germline CDR1 and CDR2 sequences are SGHDT and YYEEEE. This sequence originates from a man aged 80 or over with acute or convalescent COVID-19. The sequenced material came from peripheral blood. The rearrangement links TRBV5-6 to TRBJ1-2; 8 nucleotides align to TRBD1. CDR3: CASRRTGNNYGYTF. CDR3 nucleotide sequence: TGTGCCAGCAGACGGACAGGGAACAACTATGGCTACACCTTC.